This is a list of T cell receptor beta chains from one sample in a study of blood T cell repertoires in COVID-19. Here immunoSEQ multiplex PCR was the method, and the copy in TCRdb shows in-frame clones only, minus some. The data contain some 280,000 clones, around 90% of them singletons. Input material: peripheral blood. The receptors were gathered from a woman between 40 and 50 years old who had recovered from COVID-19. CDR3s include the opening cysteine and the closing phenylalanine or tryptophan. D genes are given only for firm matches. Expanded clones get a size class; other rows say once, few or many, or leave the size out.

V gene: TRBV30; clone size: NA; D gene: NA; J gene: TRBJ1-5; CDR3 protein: CAWSIGSSSNQPQHF; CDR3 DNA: TGTGCCTGGAGTATCGGGAGTTCGAGCAATCAGCCCCAGCATTTT
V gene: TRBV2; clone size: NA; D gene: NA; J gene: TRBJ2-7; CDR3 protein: CASSDRRQEGEQYF; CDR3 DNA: TGTGCCAGCAGTGACCGTCGTCAAGAGGGCGAGCAGTACTTC
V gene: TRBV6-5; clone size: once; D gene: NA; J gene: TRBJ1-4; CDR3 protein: CASNSRGINEKLFF; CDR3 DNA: TGTGCCAGCAATTCCAGGGGAATTAATGAAAAACTGTTTTTT
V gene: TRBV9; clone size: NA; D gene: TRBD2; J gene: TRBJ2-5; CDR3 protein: CASSVSGVQETQYF; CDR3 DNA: TGTGCCAGCAGCGTAAGCGGGGTCCAAGAGACCCAGTACTTC
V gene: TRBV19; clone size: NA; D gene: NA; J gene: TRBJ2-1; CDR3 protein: CASSGGPYAEQFF; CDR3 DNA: TGTGCCAGTAGTGGCGGTCCGTACGCTGAGCAGTTCTTC
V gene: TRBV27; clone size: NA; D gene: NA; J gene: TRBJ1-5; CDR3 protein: CASSLSGQGLVQPQHF; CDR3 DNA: TGTGCCAGCAGTTTATCGGGGCAGGGGTTGGTTCAGCCCCAGCATTTT
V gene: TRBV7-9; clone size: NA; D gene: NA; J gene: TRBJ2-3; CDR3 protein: CASSQSPDTQYF; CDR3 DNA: TGTGCCAGCAGCCAATCCCCAGATACGCAGTATTTT
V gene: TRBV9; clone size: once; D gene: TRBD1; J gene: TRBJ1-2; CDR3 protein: CASSPVTGGGGYTF; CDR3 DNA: TGTGCCAGCAGCCCGGTGACAGGGGGCGGCGGCTACACCTTC
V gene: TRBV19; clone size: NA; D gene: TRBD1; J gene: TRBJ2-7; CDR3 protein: CASATGASGEQYF; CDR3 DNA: TGTGCCAGCGCGACAGGGGCCTCGGGGGAGCAGTACTTC
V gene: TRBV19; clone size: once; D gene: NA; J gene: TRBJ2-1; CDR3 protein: CASKNRDTRNEQFF; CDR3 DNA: TGTGCCAGTAAAAACAGGGATACGAGGAATGAGCAGTTCTTC
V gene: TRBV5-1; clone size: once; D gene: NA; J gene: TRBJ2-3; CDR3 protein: CASSLVLGGTDTQYF; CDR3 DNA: TGCGCCAGCAGCTTGGTCCTGGGAGGCACAGATACGCAGTATTTT